The next 25 T cell receptor beta chains were all read from a single sample in a study of blood T cell repertoires in COVID-19. Only in-frame clones appear in the TCRdb table, and some are missing; sequencing was by immunoSEQ multiplex PCR. The sample lists fewer than 250,000 clones, 83% seen once, with approximately 4.8% in the top ten. Sequencing used PBMCs or T cells enriched from blood (not recorded which). These receptors came from a woman in her fifties or sixties who had been exposed to COVID-19.

V is TRBV5-8 and J is TRBJ1-5; TRBD1 is a possible D gene (5 bases). This CDR3 has 13 amino acids. V lost 2 bases and J 2 bases, leaving 5 bases between the germline ends. Germline lookup yields CDR1 SGHTS and CDR2 YDEGEE. The DNA for the CDR3 is TGTGCCAGCAGCTTCAGGGGCAATCAGCCCCAGCATTTT. Protein sequence: CASSFRGNQPQHF.

V and J are TRBV15 and TRBJ1-1, with TRBD1 matching 9 bases. Trimming cost V 1 base and J 8 bases; bases outside gene matches: 11. This CDR3 has 16 amino acids. Germline V gives CDR1 LNHNV, CDR2 YYDKDF (reference sequence). The CDR3 loop reads CATSRGRKIGTGEAFF. CDR3 DNA sequence: TGTGCCACCAGCAGAGGTCGGAAAATAGGGACAGGGGAAGCTTTCTTT.

This clone was counted once. The rearrangement joins TRBV5-1 to TRBJ1-2; D perhaps matches TRBD1 (6 bases). This CDR3 is 16 amino acids long. V was shortened by 0 bases and J by 2 bases, with 14 bases between the two germline ends. Germline CDR1 is SGHRS and CDR2 is YFSETQ. CDR3 sequence: CASSLDFEGGNYGYTF. CDR3 nucleotide sequence: TGCGCCAGCAGCTTGGATTTTGAGGGGGGGAACTATGGCTACACCTTC.

This chain joins TRBV9 and TRBJ2-3; D may be TRBD2 (5 bases). In germline, CDR1 is SGDLS, CDR2 YYNGEE. This CDR3 contains 14 residues. The V end was cut by 3 bases, the J end by 1 base, with 9 bases between. CDR3 sequence reads: CASSDISGTDTQYF. CDR3 DNA: TGTGCCAGCAGCGATATTAGCGGCACAGATACGCAGTATTTT.

In this sample, this clone turned up once. V gene TRBV4-1 combines with J gene TRBJ1-1; D is unresolved. Per germline, CDR1 MGHRA and CDR2 YSYEKL. V lost 8 bases to trimming and J lost 0 bases, with 10 bases between them. This CDR3 has 13 residues. CDR3 DNA: TGCGCCAGCGGGGAGACCATGAACACTGAAGCTTTCTTT. Its translation is CASGETMNTEAFF.

The V call is TRBV5-4, the J call TRBJ1-2; unclear D gene. V lost 3 bases to trimming and J lost 2 bases, with 8 bases between them. Germline V gives CDR1 SGHNT, CDR2 YYREEE (reference sequence). The CDR3 consists of 13 residues. CDR3 region: CASSSAQNYGYTF. In DNA form, the CDR3 reads TGTGCCAGCAGCTCGGCACAGAACTATGGCTACACCTTC.

A few counts support this clone. The chain employs TRBV3-1 (or the pseudogene TRBV3-2) and TRBJ2-1; TRBD1 matches at 8 bases. The length of the CDR3 is 14 residues. Unmatched junction bases numbered 4, after V lost 2 bases and J lost 7 bases. Germline V gives CDR1 LGHDT, CDR2 YNNKEL (reference sequence). The CDR3 is CASSQRQGWNEQFF. The CDR3 nucleotides are TGTGCCAGCAGCCAACGACAGGGGTGGAATGAGCAGTTCTTC.

The rearrangement joins TRBV7-2 to TRBJ1-1; D gene ambiguous. The V end lost 5 bases, the J end lost 7 bases, and 11 bases lay between the germline ends. The CDR3 is made up of 12 amino acids. Germline V lookup: CDR1 SGHTA, CDR2 FQGNSA. The CDR3 DNA is TGTGCCAGCAGCCCCCAGAGAGGTGAAGCTTTCTTT. Amino acids: CASSPQRGEAFF.

The chain recombines TRBV21-1 with TRBJ1-2. TRBV21-1 counts as a pseudogene. This CDR3 is built from 16 residues. The CDR3 region has the DNA TGTGCCAGCAGCAAATTGGCGACGGCGTTGGCGGGTGGCTACACCTTC. Its protein product is CASSKLATALAGGYTF.

In its sample, this clone was seen many times. Here the CDR3 reads CASSLVRTGGGYGYTF. In DNA, the CDR3 is TGTGCCAGCAGTTTAGTCAGGACAGGGGGCGGGTATGGCTACACCTTC. This chain uses TRBV28 with TRBJ1-2; 11 bases map to TRBD1. J gave up 5 bases and V 2 bases, and 7 bases lay outside the gene matches. Looked up from germline, CDR1 is MDHEN and CDR2 is SYDVKM. The CDR3 spans 16 residues.

This clone has only one observation. This rearrangement joins TRBV19 to TRBJ1-2, with D hard to call. The CDR3 sequence is 16 residues long. The ends were cut back, 3 bases at V and 8 bases at J, with 22 bases in the middle. CDR1 and CDR2 from the germline V gene are LNHDA and SQIVND (reference sequence). The CDR3 nucleotides read TGTGCCAGTAGTATTTATCTCGGAGGCGGAGTTGAGGGCTACACCTTC. Its protein is CASSIYLGGGVEGYTF.

This sequence joins TRBV9 and TRBJ2-3; 11 nucleotides align to TRBD2. J was trimmed by 10 bases and V by 1 base; bases with no gene match: 8. Germline V gene data show CDR1 as SGDLS and CDR2 as YYNGEE. The CDR3 spans 15 residues. The CDR3 coding sequence is TGTGCCAGCAGCGTAACTAGCGGGGGCCATCCCCCGCAGTATTTT. Its protein product is CASSVTSGGHPPQYF.

The chain has TRBV6-2 or TRBV6-3 and TRBJ2-3, with 15 bases matching TRBD2. From germline, CDR1 is MNHEY and CDR2 SVGEGT. The CDR3 is 18 residues long. The V gene end was trimmed by 5 bases and the J gene end by 0 bases; junction bases not matched to a gene: 6. The CDR3 nucleotides read TGTGCCAGCAGTAGCGGACTAGCGGGGGGGTTTAGCACAGATACGCAGTATTTT. Translated: CASSSGLAGGFSTDTQYF.

The chain recombines TRBV28 with TRBJ2-7; a weak D match, TRBD1 (5 bases). V was clipped by 2 bases and J by 3 bases, with 14 bases between them. CDR3 length: 15 residues. CDR1 and CDR2 from the germline V gene are MDHEN and SYDVKM. The CDR3 reads CASSLGLTGRYEQYF. As DNA, the CDR3 is TGTGCCAGCAGTTTAGGTCTAACAGGCCGCTACGAGCAGTACTTC.

The chain recombines TRBV5-6 with TRBJ2-1; D is uncertain. CDR1 and CDR2 from the germline V gene are SGHDT and YYEEEE. V lost 4 bases, J lost 5 bases, and 13 bases lay in between. The CDR3 is made up of 14 amino acids. CDR3 loop: CASSPPGWNNEQFF. The CDR3 nucleotides read TGTGCCAGCAGCCCCCCCGGGTGGAACAATGAGCAGTTCTTC.

V usage is TRBV13 and J usage is TRBJ2-7, with unresolved D. Trimming removed 4 bases at V and 0 bases at J, with 7 bases between. Germline CDR1 is PRHDT and CDR2 is FYEKMQ (reference sequence). The CDR3 is 13 residues long. The CDR3, as DNA: TGTGCCAGCAGCTCCGAGCGCTCCTACGAGCAGTACTTC. Translation gives CASSSERSYEQYF.

V gene TRBV7-9 combines with J gene TRBJ2-2; perhaps TRBD1 as D (6 bases). V was trimmed by 4 bases and J by 1 base, leaving 10 bases between them. Germline V CDR1 and CDR2: SEHNR, FQNEAQ (reference sequence). The CDR3 sequence is 15 residues long. CDR3 sequence reads: CASSSTGLNTGELFF. The CDR3 DNA reads as TGTGCCAGCAGCTCAACAGGGTTGAACACCGGGGAGCTGTTTTTT.

This clone appeared once. The chain couples TRBV13 to TRBJ2-1; possibly TRBD2 for D (6 bases). V was pared by 0 bases and J by 5 bases, with 14 bases between. The CDR3 spans 16 residues. The germline V gene has CDR1 PRHDT and CDR2 FYEKMQ (reference sequence). The DNA of the CDR3 is TGTGCCAGCAGCTTAGGGGGGACTTGGGGTGACAATGAGCAGTTCTTC. Its translation: CASSLGGTWGDNEQFF. Full variable domain (outside the CDR3, taken from reference TRBV13 and TRBJ2-1): AAGVIQSPRHLIKEKRETATLKCYPIPRHDTVYWYQQGPGQDPQFLISFYEKMQSDKGSIPDRFSAQQFSDYHSELNMSSLELGDSALYFCASSLGGTWGDNEQFFGPGTRLTVL.

Here the CDR3 DNA reads TGTGCCAGCAGTGAATCGGGGTACGGGACCCAGTACTTC. Encoded protein: CASSESGYGTQYF. The chain recombines TRBV2 with TRBJ2-5, with D possibly matching TRBD2 (5 bases). This CDR3 comprises 13 residues. Germline values: CDR1 SNHLY, CDR2 FYNNEI. V lost 2 bases to trimming and J lost 7 bases, with 11 bases between them.

The V call is TRBV5-5, the J call TRBJ2-7; D is perhaps TRBD1 (5 bases). V was shortened by 3 bases and J by 6 bases, with 7 bases between the two germline ends. Germline V gene lookup returns CDR1 SGHKS and CDR2 YYEKEE (reference sequence). The CDR3 spans 11 residues. The CDR3 loop is CASSSGSEQYF. The CDR3 DNA is TGTGCCAGCAGCTCAGGGTCCGAGCAGTACTTC.

The chain joins TRBV7-2 to TRBJ2-1, with 7 positions matching TRBD1. The trim removed 1 base at V and 9 bases at J, leaving 3 bases unmatched. Germline CDR1 SGHTA, CDR2 FQGNSA. The CDR3 totals 13 residues. CDR3 DNA: TGTGCCAGCAGCTTAGGACAGGGAGTTGAGCAGTTCTTC. Translation gives CASSLGQGVEQFF.

The chain is built from TRBV3-1 (or the pseudogene TRBV3-2) and TRBJ2-5; D possibly corresponds to TRBD2 (6 bases). V was trimmed by 4 bases and J by 3 bases, leaving 15 bases between them. CDR1 and CDR2 from the germline V gene are LGHDT and YNNKEL (reference sequence). The CDR3 runs 15 residues. CDR3 amino acids: CASSPYTSGEETQYF. The CDR3 region has the DNA TGTGCCAGCAGCCCTTATACCTCGGGGGAAGAGACCCAGTACTTC.

The chain couples TRBV13 to TRBJ2-1; D is uncertain. This CDR3 is built from 13 residues. Germline lookup yields CDR1 PRHDT and CDR2 FYEKMQ (reference sequence). V was clipped by 5 bases and J by 10 bases, with 15 bases between them. CDR3 sequence: CASSRALTGEQFF. The CDR3 DNA is TGTGCCAGCAGCCGAGCCCTCACCGGGGAGCAGTTCTTC. The entire variable domain, with the rest obtained from reference TRBV13 and TRBJ2-1, is as follows: AAGVIQSPRHLIKEKRETATLKCYPIPRHDTVYWYQQGPGQDPQFLISFYEKMQSDKGSIPDRFSAQQFSDYHSELNMSSLELGDSALYFCASSRALTGEQFFGPGTRLTVL.

This sequence joins TRBV5-1 and TRBJ1-4; TRBD1 is a possible D gene (5 bases). V gave up 0 bases and J gave up 8 bases, with 14 bases separating them. CDR3 length: 15 residues. Germline V gene data show CDR1 as SGHRS and CDR2 as YFSETQ. CDR3 protein: CASSLGPGFEEKLFF. CDR3 coding DNA: TGCGCCAGCAGCTTGGGACCAGGGTTTGAGGAAAAACTGTTTTTT.

The V call is TRBV5-4, the J call TRBJ2-5; TRBD2 matches at 10 bases. V shed 4 bases and J 4 bases; nucleotides not matched to a gene: 7. In germline, CDR1 is SGHNT, CDR2 YYREEE (reference sequence). This CDR3 spans 15 amino acids. The CDR3 region is CASSQSAGGGETQYF. CDR3 nucleotide sequence: TGTGCCAGCAGCCAGTCAGCGGGGGGGGGAGAGACCCAGTACTTC.